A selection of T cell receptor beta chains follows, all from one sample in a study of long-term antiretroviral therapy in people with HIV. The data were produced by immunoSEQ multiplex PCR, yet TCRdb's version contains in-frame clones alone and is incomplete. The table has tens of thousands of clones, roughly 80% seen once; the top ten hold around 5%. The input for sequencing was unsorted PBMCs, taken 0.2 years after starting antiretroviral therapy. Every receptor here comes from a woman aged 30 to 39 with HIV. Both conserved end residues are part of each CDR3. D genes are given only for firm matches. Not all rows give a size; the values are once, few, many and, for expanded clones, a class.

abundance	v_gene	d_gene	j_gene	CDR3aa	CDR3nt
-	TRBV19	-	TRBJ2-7	CASSMFGSLTYEQYF	TGTGCCAGTAGTATGTTCGGGTCCCTCACCTACGAGCAGTACTTC
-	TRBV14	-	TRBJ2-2	CASSQGGSRVNGELFF	TGTGCCAGCAGCCAAGGGGGGTCCAGGGTTAACGGGGAGCTGTTTTTT
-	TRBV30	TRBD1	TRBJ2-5	CAWSPPWTGAKTQYF	TGTGCCTGGAGTCCTCCCTGGACAGGGGCGAAGACCCAGTACTTC
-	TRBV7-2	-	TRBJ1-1	CASSLDGVRQAFF	TGTGCCAGCAGCTTAGACGGGGTGCGACAAGCTTTCTTT
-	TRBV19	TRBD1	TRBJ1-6	CASSIRQGSSYNSPLHF	TGTGCCAGTAGTATACGACAGGGGAGCTCCTATAATTCACCCCTCCACTTT
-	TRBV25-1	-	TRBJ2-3	CASSAGTVRPGTQYF	TGTGCCAGCAGCGCCGGGACCGTCAGGCCAGGGACGCAGTATTTT
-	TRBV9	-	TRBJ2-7	CASSVSGLDEQYF	TGTGCCAGCAGCGTATCAGGTCTCGACGAGCAGTACTTC
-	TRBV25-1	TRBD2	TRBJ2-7	CASSEPSGRVSEQYF	TGTGCCAGCAGTGAGCCCTCTGGGAGGGTGAGCGAGCAGTACTTC
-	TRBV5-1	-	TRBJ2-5	CASSLEGGSKRAQYF	TGCGCCAGCAGCTTGGAGGGGGGGAGTAAGCGGGCCCAGTACTTC
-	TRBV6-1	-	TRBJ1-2	CASSDLEVYGYTF	TGTGCCAGCAGTGATTTGGAAGTCTATGGCTACACCTTC
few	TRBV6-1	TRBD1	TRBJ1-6	CASTIDRAPLHF	TGTGCCAGTACCATTGACAGGGCACCCCTCCACTTT
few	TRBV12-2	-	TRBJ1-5	CASRLYADTYQPQHF	TGTGCAAGTCGCTTATATGCGGACACATATCAGCCCCAGCATTTT
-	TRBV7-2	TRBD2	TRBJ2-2	CASSGRTSGGSNTGELFF	TGTGCCAGCAGCGGACGGACTAGCGGGGGATCGAACACCGGGGAGCTGTTTTTT
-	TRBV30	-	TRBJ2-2	CALREQDTGRTGELFF	TGTGCCTTACGGGAGCAAGATACAGGGCGCACCGGGGAGCTGTTTTTT
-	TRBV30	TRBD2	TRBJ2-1	CAWAVSGGAASAFF	TGTGCCTGGGCGGTCAGCGGGGGGGCCGCGTCAGCGTTCTTC
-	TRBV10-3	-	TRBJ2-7	CAISETVEQYF	TGTGCCATCAGTGAGACAGTCGAGCAGTACTTC
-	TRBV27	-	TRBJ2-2	CASSSPPTGTGELFF	TGTGCCAGCAGTTCGCCCCCCACAGGGACCGGGGAGCTGTTTTTT
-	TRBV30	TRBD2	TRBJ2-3	CAWRPGLAGGPSTDTQYF	TGTGCCTGGAGGCCGGGACTAGCGGGGGGGCCTAGCACAGATACGCAGTATTTT
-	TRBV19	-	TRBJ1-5	CASSLTWGYNQPQHF	TGTGCCAGTAGCCTTACTTGGGGTTACAATCAGCCCCAGCATTTT
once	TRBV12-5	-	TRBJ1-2	CASGLWGFGYTF	TGTGCTAGTGGTTTGTGGGGTTTTGGCTACACCTTC
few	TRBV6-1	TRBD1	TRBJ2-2	CASSEQGDTGELFF	TGTGCCAGCAGTGAACAGGGGGACACCGGGGAGCTGTTTTTT
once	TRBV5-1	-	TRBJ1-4	CASSLAGGQLFF	TGCGCCAGCAGCTTGGCGGGTGGGCAACTGTTTTTT
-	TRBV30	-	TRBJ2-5	CAWSVRGTQYF	TGTGCCTGGAGTGTTCGGGGGACCCAGTACTTC
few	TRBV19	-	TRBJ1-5	CASTPWGRNQPQHF	TGTGCCAGTACCCCTTGGGGGCGCAATCAGCCCCAGCATTTT
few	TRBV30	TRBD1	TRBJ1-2	CAWSVRRGGHNYGYTF	TGTGCCTGGAGTGTACGACGAGGGGGCCACAACTATGGCTACACCTTC
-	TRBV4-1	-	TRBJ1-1	CASSQEVGRVTEAFF	TGCGCCAGCAGCCAAGAGGTAGGCCGGGTCACTGAAGCTTTCTTT
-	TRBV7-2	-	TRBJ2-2	CASSRQYGELFF	TGTGCCAGCAGCCGACAGTACGGGGAGCTGTTTTTT
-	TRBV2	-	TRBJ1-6	CASRTGTPNSPLHF	TGTGCCAGCAGGACCGGGACACCTAATTCACCCCTCCACTTT
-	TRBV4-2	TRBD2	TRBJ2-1	CASSQDLRERGGSYNEQFF	TGTGCCAGCAGCCAAGATCTTAGGGAGCGGGGGGGGTCCTACAATGAGCAGTTCTTC
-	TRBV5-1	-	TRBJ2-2	CASSFSTANTGELFF	TGCGCCAGCAGCTTTTCGACAGCGAACACCGGGGAGCTGTTTTTT
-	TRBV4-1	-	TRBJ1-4	CASSQDRSNEKLFF	TGCGCCAGCAGCCAAGACCGGAGTAATGAAAAACTGTTTTTT
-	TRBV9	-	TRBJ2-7	CASSVAPGTAHYEQYF	TGTGCCAGCAGCGTAGCCCCTGGGACGGCCCACTACGAGCAGTACTTC
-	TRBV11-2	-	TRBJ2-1	CASSPSVEQFF	TGTGCCAGCAGCCCATCTGTGGAGCAGTTCTTC
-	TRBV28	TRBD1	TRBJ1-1	CASSPLDRGQMNTEAFF	TGTGCCAGCAGCCCCCTCGACAGGGGCCAAATGAACACTGAAGCTTTCTTT
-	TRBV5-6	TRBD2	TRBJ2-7	CASSWLAGYEQYF	TGTGCCAGCAGCTGGCTAGCGGGCTACGAGCAGTACTTC
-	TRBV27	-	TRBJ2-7	CASSLGELFPYEQYF	TGTGCCAGCAGTTTAGGAGAATTGTTCCCCTACGAGCAGTACTTC
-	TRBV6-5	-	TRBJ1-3	CATQSFSGNTIYF	TGTGCCACCCAGTCTTTCTCTGGAAACACCATATATTTT
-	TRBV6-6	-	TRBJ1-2	CASSYLQGKVHGYTF	TGTGCCAGCAGTTATCTTCAGGGAAAGGTCCATGGCTACACCTTC
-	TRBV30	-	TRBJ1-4	CALRMDTLNEKLFF	TGTGCCTTGCGAATGGACACTCTAAATGAAAAACTGTTTTTT
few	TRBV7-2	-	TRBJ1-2	CASSSGPQGFNYGYTF	TGTGCCAGCAGCTCCGGGCCCCAGGGGTTTAACTATGGCTACACCTTC
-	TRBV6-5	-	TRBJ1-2	CASSYSNSGNYGYTF	TGTGCCAGCAGTTACTCGAACTCAGGGAACTATGGCTACACCTTC
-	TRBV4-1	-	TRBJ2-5	CASSGDGYFEEETQYF	TGCGCCAGCAGCGGGGATGGGTATTTTGAAGAGGAGACCCAGTACTTC
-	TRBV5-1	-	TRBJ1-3	CASSFNGPSSGNTIYF	TGCGCCAGCAGCTTTAACGGACCGTCCTCTGGAAACACCATATATTTT
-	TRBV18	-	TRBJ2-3	CASSELQARTDTQYF	TGTGCCAGCTCAGAACTACAGGCACGCACAGATACGCAGTATTTT
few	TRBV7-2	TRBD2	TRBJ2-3	CASSLGTGTSSADTQYF	TGTGCCAGCAGCTTAGGGACCGGGACTAGTAGTGCAGATACGCAGTATTTT
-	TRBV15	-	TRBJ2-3	CATSTQTAGYTDTQYF	TGTGCCACCAGCACACAAACGGCGGGCTACACAGATACGCAGTATTTT